This entry describes one T cell receptor (beta chain). Antigen specificity is unknown. TCRdb re-derived calls from the 5' RACE reads in MiXCR, one entry per CDR3 protein. The sample has more than 1.5 million distinct CDR3 sequences; more than 30% are singletons. All donors were healthy, and all were Caucasian. This sample is drawn from a study of identical twins. Points from the study as a whole: A lower insertion count was a feature of abundant cord blood beta clonotypes, with no such feature in memory repertoires. Diverse VJ usage suggested most zero-insertion clonotypes were not invariant T cells.

Trimming removed 3 bases from V and 7 bases from J, with 18 bases in between. The CDR3 sequence is 15 residues long. Germline CDR1 is DFQATT and CDR2 is SNEGSKA (reference sequence). The sequenced sample consisted of cord blood. The receptor was derived from a newborn girl in good health. The chain carries TRBV20-1 and TRBJ2-2, with unresolved D. The CDR3 DNA follows: TGCAGTGCTAGTGGGGTAGGCCCCCCGGGCGGGGAGCTGTTTTTT. Translating it yields CSASGVGPPGGELFF.